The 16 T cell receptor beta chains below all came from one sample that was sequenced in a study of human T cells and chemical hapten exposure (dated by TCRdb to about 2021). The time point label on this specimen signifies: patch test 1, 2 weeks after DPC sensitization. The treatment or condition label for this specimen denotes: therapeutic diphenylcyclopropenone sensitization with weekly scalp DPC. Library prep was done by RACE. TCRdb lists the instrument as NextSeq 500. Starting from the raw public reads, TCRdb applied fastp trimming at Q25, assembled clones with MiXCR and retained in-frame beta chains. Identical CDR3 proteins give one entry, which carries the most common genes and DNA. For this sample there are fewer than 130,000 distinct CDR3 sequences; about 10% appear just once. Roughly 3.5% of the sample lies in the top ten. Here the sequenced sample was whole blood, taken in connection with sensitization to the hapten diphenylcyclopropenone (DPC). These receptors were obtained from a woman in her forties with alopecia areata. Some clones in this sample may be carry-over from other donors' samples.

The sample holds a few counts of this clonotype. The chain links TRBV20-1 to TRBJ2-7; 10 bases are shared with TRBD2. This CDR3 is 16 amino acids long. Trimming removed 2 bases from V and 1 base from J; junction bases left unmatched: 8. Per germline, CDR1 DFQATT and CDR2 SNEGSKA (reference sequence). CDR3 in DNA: TGCAGTGCTAGACCTGGACTAGCGGATTCTTCCTACGAGCAGTACTTC. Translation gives CSARPGLADSSYEQYF.

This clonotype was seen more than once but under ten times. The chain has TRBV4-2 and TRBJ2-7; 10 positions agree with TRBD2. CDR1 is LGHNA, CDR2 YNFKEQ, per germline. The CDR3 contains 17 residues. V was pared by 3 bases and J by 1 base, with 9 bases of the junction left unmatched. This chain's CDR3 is CASSQVAGGEVSYEQYF. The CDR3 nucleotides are TGTGCCAGCAGCCAGGTAGCGGGGGGCGAGGTATCCTACGAGCAGTACTTC.

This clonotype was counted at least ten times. CDR3 protein: CASSQERDRGFGYTF. The DNA of the CDR3 is TGTGCCAGCAGCCAAGAAAGAGACAGGGGGTTTGGCTACACCTTC. The chain combines TRBV4-2 with TRBJ1-2; 9 nucleotides line up with TRBD1. Germline CDR1 and CDR2: LGHNA and YNFKEQ. This CDR3 contains 15 residues. V shed 0 bases and J 7 bases; nucleotides not matched to a gene: 6.

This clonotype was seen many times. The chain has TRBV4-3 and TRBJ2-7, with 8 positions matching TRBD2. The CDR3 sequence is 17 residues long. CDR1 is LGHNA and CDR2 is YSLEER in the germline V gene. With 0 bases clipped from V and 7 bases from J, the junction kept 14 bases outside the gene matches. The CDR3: CASSQDPGLAPSGEQYF. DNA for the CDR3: TGCGCCAGCAGCCAAGATCCCGGACTAGCACCCTCGGGGGAGCAGTACTTC.

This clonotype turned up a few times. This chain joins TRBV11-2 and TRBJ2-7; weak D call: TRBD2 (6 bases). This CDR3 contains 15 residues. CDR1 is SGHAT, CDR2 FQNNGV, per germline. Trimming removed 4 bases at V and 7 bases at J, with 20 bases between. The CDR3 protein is CASSSPGAGFREQYF. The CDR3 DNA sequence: TGTGCCAGCAGCTCCCCTGGGGCGGGGTTTAGAGAGCAGTACTTC.

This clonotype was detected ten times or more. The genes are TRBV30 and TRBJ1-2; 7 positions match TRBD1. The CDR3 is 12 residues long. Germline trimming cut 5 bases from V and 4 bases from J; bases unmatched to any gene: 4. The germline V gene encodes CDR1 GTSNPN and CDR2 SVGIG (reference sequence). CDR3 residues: CAWEPGGYGYTF. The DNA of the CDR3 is TGTGCCTGGGAACCAGGGGGCTATGGCTACACCTTC. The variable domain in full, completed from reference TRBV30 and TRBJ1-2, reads SQTIHQWPATLVQPVGSPLSLECTVEGTSNPNLYWYRQAAGRGLQLLFYSVGIGQISSEVPQNLSASRPQDRQFILSSKKLLLSDSGFYLCAWEPGGYGYTFGSGTRLTVV.

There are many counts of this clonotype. The CDR3 is CASSLPGSQPQHF. In DNA, the CDR3 is TGTGCCAGCAGCTTACCGGGGAGTCAGCCCCAGCATTTT. V gene TRBV11-2 combines with J gene TRBJ1-5, with D unresolved. Germline CDR1 SGHAT, CDR2 FQNNGV. The CDR3 contains 13 residues. V was pared by 2 bases and J by 6 bases, with 8 bases between.

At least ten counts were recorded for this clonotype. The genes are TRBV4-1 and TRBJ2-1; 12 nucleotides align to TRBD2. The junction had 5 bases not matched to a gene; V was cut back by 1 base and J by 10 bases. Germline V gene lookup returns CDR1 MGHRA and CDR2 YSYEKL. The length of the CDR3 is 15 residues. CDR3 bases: TGCGCCAGCAGCCAAGCTAGCGGGAGGGCCGAGGAGCAGTTCTTC. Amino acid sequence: CASSQASGRAEEQFF.

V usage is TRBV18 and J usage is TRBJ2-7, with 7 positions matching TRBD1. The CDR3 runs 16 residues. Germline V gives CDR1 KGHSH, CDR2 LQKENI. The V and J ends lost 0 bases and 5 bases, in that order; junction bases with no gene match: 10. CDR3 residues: CASSPPQGVKFNEQYF. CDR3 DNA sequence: TGTGCCAGCTCACCACCTCAGGGGGTTAAGTTTAACGAGCAGTACTTC.

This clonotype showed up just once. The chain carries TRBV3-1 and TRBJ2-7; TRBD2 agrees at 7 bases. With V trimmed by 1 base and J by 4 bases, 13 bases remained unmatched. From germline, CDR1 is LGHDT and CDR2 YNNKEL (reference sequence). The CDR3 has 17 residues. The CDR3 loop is CASSQGVLAGVKYEQYF. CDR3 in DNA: TGTGCCAGCAGCCAAGGTGTCCTGGCGGGAGTGAAATACGAGCAGTACTTC.

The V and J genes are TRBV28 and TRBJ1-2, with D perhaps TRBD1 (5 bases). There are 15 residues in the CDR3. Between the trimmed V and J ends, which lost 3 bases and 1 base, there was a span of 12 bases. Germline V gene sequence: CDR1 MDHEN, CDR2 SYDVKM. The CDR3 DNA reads TGTGCCAGCAGTTTGCGAGACAGAGTTAACTATGGCTACACCTTC. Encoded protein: CASSLRDRVNYGYTF.

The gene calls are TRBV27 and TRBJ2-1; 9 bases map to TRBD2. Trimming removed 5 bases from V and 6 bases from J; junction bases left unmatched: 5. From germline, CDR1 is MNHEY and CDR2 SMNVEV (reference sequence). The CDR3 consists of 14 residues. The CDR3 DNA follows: TGTGCCAGCAGTCGCGGGAGGGCCCTCAATGAGCAGTTCTTC. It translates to CASSRGRALNEQFF.

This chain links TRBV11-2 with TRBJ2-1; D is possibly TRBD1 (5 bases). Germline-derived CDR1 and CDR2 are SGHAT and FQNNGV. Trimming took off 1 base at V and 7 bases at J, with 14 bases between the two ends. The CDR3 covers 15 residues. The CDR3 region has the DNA TGTGCCAGCAGCTTAGGGGGATTAAGGGGAAATGAGCAGTTCTTC. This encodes CASSLGGLRGNEQFF.

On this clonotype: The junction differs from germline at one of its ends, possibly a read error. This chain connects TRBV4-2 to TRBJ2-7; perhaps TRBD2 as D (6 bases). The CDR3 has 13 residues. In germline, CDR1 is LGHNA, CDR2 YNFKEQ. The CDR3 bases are TGTGTCAGCAGCCAAGCCCGGGGGTGGGAGCAGTACTTC. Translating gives CVSSQARGWEQYF.

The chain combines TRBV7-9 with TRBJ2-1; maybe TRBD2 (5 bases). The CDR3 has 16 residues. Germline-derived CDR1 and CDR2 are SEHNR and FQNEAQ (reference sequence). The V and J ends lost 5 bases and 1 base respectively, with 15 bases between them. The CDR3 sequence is CASSLPRPGSYNEQFF. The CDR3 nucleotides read TGTGCCAGCAGCCTACCGCGGCCGGGGTCCTACAATGAGCAGTTCTTC.

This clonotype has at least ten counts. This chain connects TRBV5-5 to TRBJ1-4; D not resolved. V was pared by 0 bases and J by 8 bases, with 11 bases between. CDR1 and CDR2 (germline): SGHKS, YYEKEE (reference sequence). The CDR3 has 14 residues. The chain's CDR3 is CASSLALGREKLFF. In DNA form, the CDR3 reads TGTGCCAGCAGCTTGGCCTTGGGCCGAGAAAAACTGTTTTTT. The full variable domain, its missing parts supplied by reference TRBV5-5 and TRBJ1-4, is DAGVTQSPTHLIKTRGQQVTLRCSPISGHKSVSWYQQVLGQGPQFIFQYYEKEERGRGNFPDRFSARQFPNYSSELNVNALLLGDSALYLCASSLALGREKLFFGSGTQLSVL.